This TCR beta chain was recorded in a study of blood T cell repertoires in COVID-19 (dated by TCRdb to about 2020). About the full investigation: Samples from collaborators originated in the United States, Italy and Spain and spanned both the acute and convalescent phases of COVID-19. Samples were obtained from the ongoing ImmuneRACE study (first 160 participants) and from some 1,200 subjects provided by 6 global collaborators. Where available, HLA class I and class II types were obtained from metadata supplied by the sample provider rather than from assay-based typing. Deeply sampled blood TCRbeta repertoires from subjects exposed to, actively infected with, or recovered from COVID-19 were included in the dataset. The repertoires were made available in a free public database intended to serve as a resource for research on the immune response to SARS-CoV-2. The prospective study material was composed of cDNA or gDNA derived from T cells, B-cell-depleted T cells, or PBMCs. A de-identified subject ID, COVID-19 status, age in years and sex were almost always included in the sample metadata. The research as a whole found: The quantity of clinical and demographic metadata differed by source and by participant and was supplied without curation.

CDR1 and CDR2, per the germline V gene, are SGHRS and YFSETQ. The CDR3 starts with the cysteine, ends with the phenylalanine, and has 15 residues. The read is trimmed to its CDR3 DNA, 45 bases read in frame from base 1. Germline trimming amounts to 6 bases on V and 9 bases on J, with 15 as the count of junction bases outside the gene matches. TCRbeta CDR3 regions were amplified from genomic DNA using the immunoSEQ Assay, a bias-controlled multiplex PCR. From the authors' description of their analysis: The number of nucleated cells in each sample was estimated from the amplification of reference gene primers within the assay. To quantify the absolute abundance of each unique TCRbeta CDR3 rearrangement, sequence reads were collapsed and filtered. Productive Simpson clonality was computed per sample as the square root of Simpson's diversity index over productive rearrangements. TCRdb re-hosts the immuneACCESS table, in-frame sequences only. Its copies lack some clones; in the studies checked, an unresolved V gene accounts for under half of them, and the cause for the rest is not known. That table supplies the V and J calls and clone size; D and trimming were determined from the DNA. The sample yields over 250,000 clones; 91% were counted once. The ten largest clones take up roughly 2.7% of the sample.

In Seattle, one collaborating source enrolled patients while the infection was active and tracked those patients longitudinally over the course of disease. The collaborating institutions used their own protocols to collect whole blood in K2EDTA tubes. Collaborator samples were shipped for TCRbeta analysis as frozen whole blood, isolated PBMCs, or DNA extracted from either sample type. On this clone itself: What antigen it recognizes has not been identified. Qualities for individual bases were not recorded, and no much larger clone is one base off.

The clonotype originates from a person under 35 with COVID-19, enrolled during active disease. The sequence joins TRBV5-1 to TRBJ2-3, with TRBD2 identical over 8 junction bases. The sample consisted of peripheral blood. Here the CDR3 is given as CASMLFSSGQDTQYF. The DNA sequence follows: TGCGCCAGCATGCTTTTTTCTAGCGGGCAGGACACGCAGTATTTT.